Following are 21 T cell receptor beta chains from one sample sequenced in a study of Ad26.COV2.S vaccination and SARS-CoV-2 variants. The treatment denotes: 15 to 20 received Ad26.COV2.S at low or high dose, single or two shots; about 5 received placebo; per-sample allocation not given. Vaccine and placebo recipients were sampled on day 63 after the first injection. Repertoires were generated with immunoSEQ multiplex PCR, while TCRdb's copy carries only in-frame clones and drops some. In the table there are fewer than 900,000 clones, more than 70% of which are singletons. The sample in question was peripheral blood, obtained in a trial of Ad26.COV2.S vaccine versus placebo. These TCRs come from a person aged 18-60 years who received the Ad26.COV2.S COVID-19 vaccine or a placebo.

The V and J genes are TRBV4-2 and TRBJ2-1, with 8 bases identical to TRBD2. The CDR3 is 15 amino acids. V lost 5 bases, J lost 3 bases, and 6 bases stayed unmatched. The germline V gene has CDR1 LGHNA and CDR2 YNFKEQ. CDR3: CASSETLADYNEQFF. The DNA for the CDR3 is TGTGCCAGCAGCGAAACACTAGCGGACTACAATGAGCAGTTCTTC.

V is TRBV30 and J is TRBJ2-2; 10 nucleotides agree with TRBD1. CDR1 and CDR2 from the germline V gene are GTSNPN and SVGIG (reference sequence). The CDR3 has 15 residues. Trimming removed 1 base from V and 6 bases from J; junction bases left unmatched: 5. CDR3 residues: CAWSGDRGWAGELFF. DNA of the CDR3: TGTGCCTGGAGTGGGGACAGGGGCTGGGCCGGGGAGCTGTTTTTT.

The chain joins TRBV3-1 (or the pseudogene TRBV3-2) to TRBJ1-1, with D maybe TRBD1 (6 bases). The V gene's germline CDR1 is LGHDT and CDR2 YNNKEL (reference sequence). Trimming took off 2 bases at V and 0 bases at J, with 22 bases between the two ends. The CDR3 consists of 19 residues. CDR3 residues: CASSQRRGRGVGMNTEAFF. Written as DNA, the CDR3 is TGTGCCAGCAGCCAAAGGAGGGGCAGGGGCGTCGGCATGAACACTGAAGCTTTCTTT.

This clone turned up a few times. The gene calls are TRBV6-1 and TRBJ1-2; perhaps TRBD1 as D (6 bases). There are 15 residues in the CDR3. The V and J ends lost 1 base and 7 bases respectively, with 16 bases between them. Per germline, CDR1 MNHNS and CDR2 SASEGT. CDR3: CASSEGRNRGLGYTF. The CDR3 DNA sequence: TGTGCCAGCAGTGAAGGTCGGAATCGGGGGCTTGGCTACACCTTC.

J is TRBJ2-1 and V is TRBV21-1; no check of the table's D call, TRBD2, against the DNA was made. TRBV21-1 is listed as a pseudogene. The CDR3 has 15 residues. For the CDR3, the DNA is TGTGCCAGCAGGAAGGGACTAGCGCCATACAATGAGCAGTTCTTC. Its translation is CASRKGLAPYNEQFF.

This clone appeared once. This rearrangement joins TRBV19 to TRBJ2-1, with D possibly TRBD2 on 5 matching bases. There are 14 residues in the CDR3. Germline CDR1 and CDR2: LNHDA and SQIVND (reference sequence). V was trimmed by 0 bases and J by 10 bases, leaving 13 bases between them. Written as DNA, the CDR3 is TGTGCCAGTAGTATAGATCGGAGGCGCTGGGAGCAGTTCTTC. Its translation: CASSIDRRRWEQFF.

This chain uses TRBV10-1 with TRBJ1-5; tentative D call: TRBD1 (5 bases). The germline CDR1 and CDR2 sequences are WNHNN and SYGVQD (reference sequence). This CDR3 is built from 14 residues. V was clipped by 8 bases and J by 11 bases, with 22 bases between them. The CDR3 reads CASLFGRTSESQHF. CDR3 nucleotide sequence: TGCGCCAGCCTCTTTGGGAGGACATCAGAGTCCCAGCATTTT.

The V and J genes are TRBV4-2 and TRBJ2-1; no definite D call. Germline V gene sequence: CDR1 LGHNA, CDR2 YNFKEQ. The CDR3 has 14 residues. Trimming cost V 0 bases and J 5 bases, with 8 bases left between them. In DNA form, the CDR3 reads TGTGCCAGCAGCCAAGAAGGAAGACACAATGAGCAGTTCTTC. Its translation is CASSQEGRHNEQFF.

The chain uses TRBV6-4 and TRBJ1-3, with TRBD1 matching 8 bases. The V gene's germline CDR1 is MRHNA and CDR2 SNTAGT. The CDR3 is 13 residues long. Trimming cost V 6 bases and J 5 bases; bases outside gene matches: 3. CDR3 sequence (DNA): TGTGCCAGCAGCCGACAGGGGAGAAACACCATATATTTT. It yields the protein CASSRQGRNTIYF.

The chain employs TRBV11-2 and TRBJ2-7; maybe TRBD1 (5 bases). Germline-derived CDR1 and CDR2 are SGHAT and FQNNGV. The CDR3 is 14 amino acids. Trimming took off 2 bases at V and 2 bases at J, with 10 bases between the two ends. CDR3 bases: TGTGCCAGCAGCTTAACCGAGACAGCCTACGAGCAGTACTTC. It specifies CASSLTETAYEQYF.

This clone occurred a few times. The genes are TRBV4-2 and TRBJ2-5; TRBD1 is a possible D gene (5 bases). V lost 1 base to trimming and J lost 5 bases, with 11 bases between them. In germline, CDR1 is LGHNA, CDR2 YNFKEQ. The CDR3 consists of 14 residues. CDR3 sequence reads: CASSQGQFRETQYF. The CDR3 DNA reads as TGTGCCAGCAGCCAAGGACAGTTTCGGGAGACCCAGTACTTC.

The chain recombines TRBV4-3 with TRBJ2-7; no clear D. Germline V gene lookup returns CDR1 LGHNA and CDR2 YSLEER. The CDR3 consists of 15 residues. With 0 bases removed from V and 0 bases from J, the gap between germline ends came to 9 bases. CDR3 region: CASSQDPTVSYEQYF. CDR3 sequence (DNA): TGCGCCAGCAGCCAAGATCCTACAGTCTCCTACGAGCAGTACTTC.

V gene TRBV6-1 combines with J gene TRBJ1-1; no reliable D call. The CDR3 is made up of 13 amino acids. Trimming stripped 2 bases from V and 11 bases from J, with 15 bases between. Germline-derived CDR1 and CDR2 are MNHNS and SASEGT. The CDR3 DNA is TGTGCCAGCAGTGAAACCAGAGAGGGTTATGCTTTCTTT. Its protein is CASSETREGYAFF.

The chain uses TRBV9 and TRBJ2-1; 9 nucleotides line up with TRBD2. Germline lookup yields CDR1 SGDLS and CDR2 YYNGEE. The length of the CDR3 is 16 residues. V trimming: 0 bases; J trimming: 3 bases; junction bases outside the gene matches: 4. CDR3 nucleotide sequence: TGTGCCAGCAGCGTAGGGAATAGCGGGGGCTACAATGAGCAGTTCTTC. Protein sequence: CASSVGNSGGYNEQFF. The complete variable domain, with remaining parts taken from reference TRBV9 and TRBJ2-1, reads DSGVTQTPKHLITATGQRVTLRCSPRSGDLSVYWYQQSLDQGLQFLIQYYNGEERAKGNILERFSAQQFPDLHSELNLSSLELGDSALYFCASSVGNSGGYNEQFFGPGTRLTVL.

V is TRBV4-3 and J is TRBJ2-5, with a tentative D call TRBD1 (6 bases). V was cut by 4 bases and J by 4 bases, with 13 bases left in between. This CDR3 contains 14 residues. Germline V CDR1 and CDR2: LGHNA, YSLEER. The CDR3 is CASSPPRGIETQYF. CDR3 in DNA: TGCGCCAGCAGCCCCCCGAGGGGGATAGAGACCCAGTACTTC.

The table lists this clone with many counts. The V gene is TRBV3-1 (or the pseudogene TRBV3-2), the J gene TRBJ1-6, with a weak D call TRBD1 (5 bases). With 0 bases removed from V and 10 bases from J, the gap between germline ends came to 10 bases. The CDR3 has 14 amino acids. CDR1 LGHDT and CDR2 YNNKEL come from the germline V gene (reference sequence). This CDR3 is CASSQDETESPLHF. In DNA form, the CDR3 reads TGTGCCAGCAGCCAAGATGAGACAGAGTCACCCCTCCACTTT.

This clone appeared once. CDR3 bases: TGCGCCAGCAGGTATACAGGGGGCTTGGAGACCCAGTACTTC. This encodes CASRYTGGLETQYF. The V gene is TRBV5-1, the J gene TRBJ2-5, with 9 bases identical to TRBD1. The junction had 7 bases not matched to a gene; V was cut back by 5 bases and J by 5 bases. In germline, CDR1 is SGHRS, CDR2 YFSETQ. CDR3 size: 14 residues.

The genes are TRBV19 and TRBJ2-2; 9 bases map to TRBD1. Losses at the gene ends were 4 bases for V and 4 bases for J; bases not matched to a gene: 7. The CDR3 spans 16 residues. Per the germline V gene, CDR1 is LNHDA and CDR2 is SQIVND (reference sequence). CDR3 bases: TGTGCCAGTAGTAACCGGGACAGGGTGGCCACCGGGGAGCTGTTTTTT. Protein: CASSNRDRVATGELFF.

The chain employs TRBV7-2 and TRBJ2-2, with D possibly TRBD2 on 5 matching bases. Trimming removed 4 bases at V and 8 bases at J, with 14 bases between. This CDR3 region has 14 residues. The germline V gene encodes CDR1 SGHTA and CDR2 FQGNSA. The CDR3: CASSSRAITGELFF. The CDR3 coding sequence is TGTGCCAGCAGCTCGCGGGCTATAACGGGGGAGCTGTTTTTT.

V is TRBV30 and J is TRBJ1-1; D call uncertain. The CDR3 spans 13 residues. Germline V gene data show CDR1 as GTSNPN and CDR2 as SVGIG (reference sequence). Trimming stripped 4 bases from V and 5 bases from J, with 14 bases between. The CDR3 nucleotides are TGTGCCTGGATCAACGGAGGTAGGACTGAAGCTTTCTTT. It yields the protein CAWINGGRTEAFF.

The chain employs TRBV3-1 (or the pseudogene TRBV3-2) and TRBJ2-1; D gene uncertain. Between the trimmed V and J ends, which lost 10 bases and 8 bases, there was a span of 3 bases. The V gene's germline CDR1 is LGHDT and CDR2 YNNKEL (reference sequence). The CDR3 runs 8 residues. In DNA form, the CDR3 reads TGTGCCAAACATGAGCAGTTCTTC. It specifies CAKHEQFF.